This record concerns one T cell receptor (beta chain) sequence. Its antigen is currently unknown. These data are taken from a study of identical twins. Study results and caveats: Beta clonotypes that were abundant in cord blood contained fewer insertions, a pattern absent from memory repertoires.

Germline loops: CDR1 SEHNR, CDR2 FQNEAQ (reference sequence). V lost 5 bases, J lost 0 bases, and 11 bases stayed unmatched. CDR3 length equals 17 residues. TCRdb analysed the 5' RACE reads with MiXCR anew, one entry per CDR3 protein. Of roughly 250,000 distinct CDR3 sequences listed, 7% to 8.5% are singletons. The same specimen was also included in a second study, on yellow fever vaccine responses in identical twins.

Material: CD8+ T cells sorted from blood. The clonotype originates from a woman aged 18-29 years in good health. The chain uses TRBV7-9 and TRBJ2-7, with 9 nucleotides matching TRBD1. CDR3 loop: CASSRGQGRGSSYEQYV. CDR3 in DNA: TGTGCCAGCAGCCGGGGACAGGGTAGAGGCAGCTCCTACGAGCAGTACGTC.